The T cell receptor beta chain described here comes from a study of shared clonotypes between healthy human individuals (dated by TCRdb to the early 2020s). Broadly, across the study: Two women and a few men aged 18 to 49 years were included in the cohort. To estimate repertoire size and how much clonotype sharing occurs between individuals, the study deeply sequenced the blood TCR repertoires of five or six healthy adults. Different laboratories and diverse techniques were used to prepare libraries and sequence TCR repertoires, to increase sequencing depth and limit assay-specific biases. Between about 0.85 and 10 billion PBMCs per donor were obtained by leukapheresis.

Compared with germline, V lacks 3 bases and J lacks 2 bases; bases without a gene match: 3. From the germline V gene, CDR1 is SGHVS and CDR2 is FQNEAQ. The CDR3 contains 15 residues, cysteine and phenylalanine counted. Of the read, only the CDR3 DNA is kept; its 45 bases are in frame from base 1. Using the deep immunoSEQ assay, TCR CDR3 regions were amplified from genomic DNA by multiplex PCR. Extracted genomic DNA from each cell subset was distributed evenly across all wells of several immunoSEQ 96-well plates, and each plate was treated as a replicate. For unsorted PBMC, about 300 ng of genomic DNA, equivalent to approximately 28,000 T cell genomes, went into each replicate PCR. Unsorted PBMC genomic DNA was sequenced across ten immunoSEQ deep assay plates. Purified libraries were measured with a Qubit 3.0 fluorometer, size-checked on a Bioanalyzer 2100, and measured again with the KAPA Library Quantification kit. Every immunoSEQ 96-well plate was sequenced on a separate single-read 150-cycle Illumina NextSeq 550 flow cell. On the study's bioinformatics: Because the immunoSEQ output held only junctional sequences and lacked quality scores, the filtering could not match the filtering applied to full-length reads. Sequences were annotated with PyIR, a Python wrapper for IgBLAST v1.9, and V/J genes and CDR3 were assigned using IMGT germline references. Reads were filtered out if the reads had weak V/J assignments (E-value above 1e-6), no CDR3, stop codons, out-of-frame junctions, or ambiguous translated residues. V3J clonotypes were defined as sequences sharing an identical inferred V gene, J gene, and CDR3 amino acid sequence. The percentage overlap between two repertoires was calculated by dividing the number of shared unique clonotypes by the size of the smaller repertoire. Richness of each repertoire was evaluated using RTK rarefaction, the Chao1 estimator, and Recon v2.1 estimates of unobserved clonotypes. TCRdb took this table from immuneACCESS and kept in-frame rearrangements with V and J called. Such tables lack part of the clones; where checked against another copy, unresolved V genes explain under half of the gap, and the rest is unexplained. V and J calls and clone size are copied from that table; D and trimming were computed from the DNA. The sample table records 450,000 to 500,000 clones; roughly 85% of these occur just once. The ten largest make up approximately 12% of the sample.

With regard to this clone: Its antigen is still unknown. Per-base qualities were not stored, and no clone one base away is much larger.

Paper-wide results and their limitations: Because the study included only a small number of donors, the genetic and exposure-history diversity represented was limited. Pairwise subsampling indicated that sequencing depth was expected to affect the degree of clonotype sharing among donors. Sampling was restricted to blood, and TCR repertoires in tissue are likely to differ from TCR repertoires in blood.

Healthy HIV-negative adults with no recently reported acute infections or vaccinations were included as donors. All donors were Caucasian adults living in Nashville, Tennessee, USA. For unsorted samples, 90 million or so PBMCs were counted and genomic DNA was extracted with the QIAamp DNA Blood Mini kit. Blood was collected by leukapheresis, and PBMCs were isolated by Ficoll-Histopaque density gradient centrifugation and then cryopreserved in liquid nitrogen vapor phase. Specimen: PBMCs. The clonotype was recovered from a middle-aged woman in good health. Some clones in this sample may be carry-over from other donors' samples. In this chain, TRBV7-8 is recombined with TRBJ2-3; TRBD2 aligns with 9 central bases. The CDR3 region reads CASSLREGPTDTQYF. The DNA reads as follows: TGTGCCAGCAGCTTGCGGGAGGGTCCCACAGATACGCAGTATTTT. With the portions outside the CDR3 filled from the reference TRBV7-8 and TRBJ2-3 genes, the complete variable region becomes GAGVSQSPRYKVAKRGQDVALRCDPISGHVSLFWYQQALGQGPEFLTYFQNEAQLDKSGLPSDRFFAERPEGSVSTLKIQRTQQEDSAVYLCASSLREGPTDTQYFGPGTRLTVL.